The sequence of this TCR beta chain was determined in a study of a mutant IDH1 vaccine in newly diagnosed glioma. Overall study: Onset of vaccination occurred 4-6 weeks following radiotherapy alone, or with temozolomide cycles. Most patients had radiochemotherapy with temozolomide before enrollment; others had one alone. V12 corresponded to week 35 and V13 to week 47.

Regarding this clone: Its antigen is undetermined.

Described time point: week 35, safety follow-up. Topical imiquimod accompanied each vaccine dose, which consisted of 300 ug of mutant IDH1 20-mer peptide. TCRdb's table, derived via immunoSEQ multiplex PCR, lists solely in-frame clones and lacks some. The sample consists of some 33,000 clones, roughly four fifths of them appearing once. Study-level findings and limits: In 80% to 95% of patients, immune responses induced by the vaccine occurred.

The material sequenced was PBMCs, taken from a glioma patient whose treatment included an IDH1 peptide vaccine. The sequence derives from a man younger than 45 with glioma.

The CDR3: CATSGTPHSNQPQHF. The CDR3 DNA reads TGTGCCACCTCCGGGACTCCCCATAGCAATCAGCCCCAGCATTTT. The chain uses TRBV19 and TRBJ1-5; tentative D call: TRBD1 (5 bases). This CDR3 spans 15 amino acids. Trimming took off 10 bases at V and 0 bases at J, with 16 bases between the two ends. Germline V gene data show CDR1 as LNHDA and CDR2 as SQIVND (reference sequence).